This TCR beta chain came from a study of T cells in Graves' hyperthyroidism and ophthalmopathy. TCR beta CDR3 region amplification was performed from RNA transcripts. Researchers ran a first-round RT-PCR on the TCR CDR3 using the HTBI primer set. One entry per CDR3 protein results from TCRdb running MiXCR on the multiplex PCR reads. The table records 250,000 to 300,000 distinct CDR3 sequences, 13% of them present only once. The sample holds many counts of this clonotype. V gave up 1 base and J gave up 5 bases, with 11 bases separating them. This CDR3 comprises 14 residues. Diagnostic decisions used clinical symptoms, serum thyroxine and TRAb, thyroid ultrasound and orbital computed tomography.

This rearrangement joins TRBV12-3 or TRBV12-4 to TRBJ2-5; weak D call: TRBD1 (6 bases). The sample consisted of blood. The receptor was derived from a woman under 40 with Graves' hyperthyroidism that later progressed to Graves' ophthalmopathy. The CDR3 bases are TGTGCCAGCAGTTTAGATACAGGGCATGAGACCCAGTACTTC. The encoded protein is CASSLDTGHETQYF.